The source of this T cell receptor beta chain is a study of a mutant IDH1 vaccine in newly diagnosed glioma. Across the study: Beginning 4-6 weeks after radiotherapy alone, or with temozolomide cycles, vaccination took place. V12 fell at week 35 and V13, the study end, at week 47. Whole-study results and caveats: Evidence of vaccine-induced immune responses was documented in about 93% of patients.

Clones were read by immunoSEQ multiplex PCR, and TCRdb kept only the in-frame ones, dropping some. Among under 60,000 clones, 75% to 85% were seen once, and the ten largest hold over 9%. This clone was observed a few times. Its specificity is unknown. The time point: week 35, safety follow-up. Vaccination comprised doses that each held 300 ug of mutant IDH1 20-mer peptide, plus topical imiquimod. There were new WHO grade 3 or 4 astrocytomas in the donors, and these were IDH1-mutant and ATRX-lost. This material consisted of PBMCs, taken from a glioma patient whose treatment included an IDH1 peptide vaccine. The source of this sequence is a middle-aged man with glioma.

The CDR3 reads CASSFENTEAFF. The CDR3 DNA reads TGTGCCAGCAGCTTTGAGAACACTGAAGCTTTCTTT. The J gene is TRBJ1-1, the V gene TRBV7-9, with D unclear. V was pared by 3 bases and J by 1 base, with 3 bases between. Germline CDR1 SEHNR, CDR2 FQNEAQ (reference sequence). The CDR3 contains 12 residues.